The clone carrying this T cell receptor (beta chain) was picked up a small number of times. Antigen unknown. This entry is derived from a study of human T cells and chemical hapten exposure. Study context: Patch tests applied 0.01% DPC to the upper back and were scored after 6 days.

Germline lookup yields CDR1 SGHAT and CDR2 FQDESV (reference sequence). Trimming removed 5 bases from V and 7 bases from J; junction bases left unmatched: 13. The CDR3 totals 16 residues. Time point given: patch test 2, 6 weeks after DPC sensitization. Treatment in this sample: therapeutic diphenylcyclopropenone sensitization with weekly scalp DPC. Via MiXCR, TCRdb re-called the RACE reads, giving one row per CDR3 protein. The sample consists of fewer than 150,000 distinct CDR3 sequences, roughly 10% of them appearing once. General study findings and limits: Positive correlation was observed between PT1 expanded TCR counts and patch test score. Versus controls, significantly more large CDR3 similarity clusters arose from expanded TCRs.

The sequence was collected from a woman aged 45-59 years with alopecia areata. Some clones in this sample may be carry-over from other donors' samples. Here the sequenced sample was whole blood, taken in connection with sensitization to the hapten diphenylcyclopropenone (DPC). The genes are TRBV11-1 and TRBJ2-1; 8 nucleotides line up with TRBD2. In DNA form, the CDR3 reads TGTGCCAGCAGCGTATTAACGGGAGGGCCGGGGAATGAGCAGTTCTTC. Protein product: CASSVLTGGPGNEQFF.